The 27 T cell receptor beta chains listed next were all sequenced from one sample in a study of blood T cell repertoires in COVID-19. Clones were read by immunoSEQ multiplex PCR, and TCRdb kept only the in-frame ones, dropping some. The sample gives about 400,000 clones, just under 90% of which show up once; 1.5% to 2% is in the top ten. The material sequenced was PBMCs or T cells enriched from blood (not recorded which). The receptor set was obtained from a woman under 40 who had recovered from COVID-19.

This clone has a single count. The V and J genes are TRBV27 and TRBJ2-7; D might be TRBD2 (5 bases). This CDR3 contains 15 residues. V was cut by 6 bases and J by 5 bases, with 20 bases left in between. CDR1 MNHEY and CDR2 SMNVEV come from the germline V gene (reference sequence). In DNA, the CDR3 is TGTGCCAGCAGACTTAATGCGGAGGTTAGACACGAGCAGTACTTC. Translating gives CASRLNAEVRHEQYF.

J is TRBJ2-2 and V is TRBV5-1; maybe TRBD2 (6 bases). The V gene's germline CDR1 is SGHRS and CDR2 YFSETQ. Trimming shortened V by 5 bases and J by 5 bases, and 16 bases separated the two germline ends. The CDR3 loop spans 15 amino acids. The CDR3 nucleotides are TGCGCCAGCAGTATGGATAGCGGCTTAACCGGGGAGCTGTTTTTT. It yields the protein CASSMDSGLTGELFF.

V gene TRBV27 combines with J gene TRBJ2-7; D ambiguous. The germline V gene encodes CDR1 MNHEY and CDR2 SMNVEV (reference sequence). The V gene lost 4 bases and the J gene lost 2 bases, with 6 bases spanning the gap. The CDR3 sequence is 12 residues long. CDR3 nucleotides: TGTGCCAGCAGTTCCTCCCCCTACGAGCAGTACTTC. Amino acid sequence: CASSSSPYEQYF.

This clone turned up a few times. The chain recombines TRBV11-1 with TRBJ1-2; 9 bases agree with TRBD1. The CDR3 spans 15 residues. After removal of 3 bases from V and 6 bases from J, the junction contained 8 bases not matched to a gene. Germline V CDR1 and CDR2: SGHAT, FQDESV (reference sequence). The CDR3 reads CASSFSGQGFNGYTF. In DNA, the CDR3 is TGTGCCAGCAGCTTCTCTGGACAGGGGTTTAATGGCTACACCTTC.

In DNA, the CDR3 is TGTGCCAGCAGCCTAAACAGGGGGAAAGAGACCCAGTACTTC. Protein product: CASSLNRGKETQYF. The rearrangement links TRBV14 to TRBJ2-5; TRBD1 aligns across 8 bases. The CDR3 loop spans 14 amino acids. CDR1 SGHDN and CDR2 FVKESK come from the germline V gene. V was clipped by 4 bases and J by 3 bases; unmatched bases: 4.

The CDR3 DNA follows: TGTGCCCGAAGAGGGACTACTGGTGTTTTTGGTGAGCAGTTCTTC. Its translation: CARRGTTGVFGEQFF. The chain uses TRBV2 and TRBJ2-1, with TRBD2 identical over 7 bases. The length of the CDR3 is 15 residues. The V segment lost 11 bases and the J segment 9 bases; nucleotides outside the gene matches: 19. Germline V gene sequence: CDR1 SNHLY, CDR2 FYNNEI. The entire variable domain, with the rest obtained from reference TRBV2 and TRBJ2-1, is as follows: EPEVTQTPSHQVTQMGQEVILRCVPISNHLYFYWYRQILGQKVEFLVSFYNNEISEKSEIFDDQFSVERPDGSNFTLKIRSTKLEDSAMYFCARRGTTGVFGEQFFGPGTRLTVL.

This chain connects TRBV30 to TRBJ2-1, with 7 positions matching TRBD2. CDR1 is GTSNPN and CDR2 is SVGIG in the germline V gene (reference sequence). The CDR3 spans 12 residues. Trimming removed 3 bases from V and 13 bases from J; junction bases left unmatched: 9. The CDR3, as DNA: TGTGCCTGGAGCTCCCGGCGGGACTACCAGTTCTTC. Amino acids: CAWSSRRDYQFF.

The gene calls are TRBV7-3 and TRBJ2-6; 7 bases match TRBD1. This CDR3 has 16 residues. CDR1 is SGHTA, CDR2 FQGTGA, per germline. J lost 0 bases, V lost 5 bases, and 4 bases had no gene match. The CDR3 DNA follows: TGTGCCAGCAGCGCGCGACAGGGCTCTGGGGCCAACGTCCTGACTTTC. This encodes CASSARQGSGANVLTF.

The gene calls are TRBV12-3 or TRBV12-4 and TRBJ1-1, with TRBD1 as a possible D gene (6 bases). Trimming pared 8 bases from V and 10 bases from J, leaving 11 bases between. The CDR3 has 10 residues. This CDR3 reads CASGRQVAFF. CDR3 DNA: TGTGCCAGCGGAAGACAGGTAGCTTTCTTT.

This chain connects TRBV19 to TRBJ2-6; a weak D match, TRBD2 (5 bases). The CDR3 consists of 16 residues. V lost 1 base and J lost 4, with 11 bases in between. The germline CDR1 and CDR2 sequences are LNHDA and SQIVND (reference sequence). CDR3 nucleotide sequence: TGTGCCAGTAGTATAGTAGGTCCGGGGGGGGCCAACGTCCTGACTTTC. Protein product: CASSIVGPGGANVLTF.

The CDR3 nucleotides are TGCGCCAGCAATTCACAGGGGGATGAGACCCAGTACTTC. It codes for CASNSQGDETQYF. The chain carries TRBV5-1 and TRBJ2-5, with TRBD1 identical over 8 bases. The germline CDR1 and CDR2 sequences are SGHRS and YFSETQ. The CDR3 covers 13 residues. Trimming removed 6 bases from V and 5 bases from J; junction bases left unmatched: 6.

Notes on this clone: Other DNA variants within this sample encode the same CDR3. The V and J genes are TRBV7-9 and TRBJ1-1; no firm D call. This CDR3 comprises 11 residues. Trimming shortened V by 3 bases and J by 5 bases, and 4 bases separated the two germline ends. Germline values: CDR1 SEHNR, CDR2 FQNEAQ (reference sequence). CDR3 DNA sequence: TGTGCCAGCAGCTTCAGGACTGAAGCTTTCTTT. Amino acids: CASSFRTEAFF.

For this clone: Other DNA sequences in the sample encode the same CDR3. CDR3 loop: CSVDRGPETQYF. The CDR3 coding sequence is TGCAGCGTTGACAGGGGGCCGGAGACCCAGTACTTC. V is TRBV29-1 and J is TRBJ2-5; the match to TRBD1 covers 8 bases. Unmatched junction bases numbered 2, after V lost 3 bases and J lost 5 bases. This CDR3 spans 12 amino acids. Germline assignment: CDR1 SQVTM and CDR2 ANQGSEA. Combining the CDR3 with reference TRBV29-1 and TRBJ2-5 gives the whole variable domain SAVISQKPSRDICQRGTSLTIQCQVDSQVTMMFWYRQQPGQSLTLIATANQGSEATYESGFVIDKFPISRPNLTFSTLTVSNMSPEDSSIYLCSVDRGPETQYFGPGTRLLVL.

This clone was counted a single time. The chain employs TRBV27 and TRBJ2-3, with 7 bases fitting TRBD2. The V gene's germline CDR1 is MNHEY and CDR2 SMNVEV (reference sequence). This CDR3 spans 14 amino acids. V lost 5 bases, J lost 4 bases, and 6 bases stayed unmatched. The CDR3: CASSPLTSSDTQYF. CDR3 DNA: TGTGCCAGCAGTCCGCTGACTAGCTCAGATACGCAGTATTTT.

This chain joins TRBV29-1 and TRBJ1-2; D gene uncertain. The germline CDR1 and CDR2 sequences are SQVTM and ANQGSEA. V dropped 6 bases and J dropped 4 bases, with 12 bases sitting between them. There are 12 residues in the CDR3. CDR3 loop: CSVLLTSYGYTF. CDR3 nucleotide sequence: TGCAGCGTACTTCTTACTTCCTATGGCTACACCTTC.

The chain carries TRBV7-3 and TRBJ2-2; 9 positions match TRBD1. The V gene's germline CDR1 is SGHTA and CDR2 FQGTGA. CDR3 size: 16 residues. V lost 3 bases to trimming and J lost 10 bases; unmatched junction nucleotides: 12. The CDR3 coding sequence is TGTGCCAGCAGCTTCAGGACAGGGGCAAGTTTCGTGGAGCTGTTTTTT. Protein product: CASSFRTGASFVELFF.

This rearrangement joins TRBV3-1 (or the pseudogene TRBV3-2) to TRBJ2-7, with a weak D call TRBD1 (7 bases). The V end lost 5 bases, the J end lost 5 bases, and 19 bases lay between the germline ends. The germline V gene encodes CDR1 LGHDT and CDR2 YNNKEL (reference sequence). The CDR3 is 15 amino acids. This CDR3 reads CASSVARGRPHEQYF. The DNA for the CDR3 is TGTGCCAGCAGCGTAGCCAGGGGGAGGCCCCACGAGCAGTACTTC.

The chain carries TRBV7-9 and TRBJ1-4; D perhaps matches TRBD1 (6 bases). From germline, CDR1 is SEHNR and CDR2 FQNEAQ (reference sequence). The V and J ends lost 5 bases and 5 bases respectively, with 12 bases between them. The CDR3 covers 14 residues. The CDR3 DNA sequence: TGTGCCAGCAGCCACAGGGAGTTAAATGAAAAACTGTTTTTT. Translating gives CASSHRELNEKLFF. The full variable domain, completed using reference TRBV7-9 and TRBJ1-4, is DTGVSQNPRHKITKRGQNVTFRCDPISEHNRLYWYRQTLGQGPEFLTYFQNEAQLEKSRLLSDRFSAERPKGSFSTLEIQRTEQGDSAMYLCASSHRELNEKLFFGSGTQLSVL.

In DNA form, the CDR3 reads TGCGCCAGCAGCCAACCGGGACAGGGACCCGAGCAGTACTTC. It encodes CASSQPGQGPEQYF. The chain carries TRBV4-1 and TRBJ2-7; 9 bases line up with TRBD1. The CDR3 is 14 residues long. Germline CDR1 is MGHRA and CDR2 is YSYEKL. Trimming cost V 2 bases and J 6 bases; bases outside gene matches: 5.

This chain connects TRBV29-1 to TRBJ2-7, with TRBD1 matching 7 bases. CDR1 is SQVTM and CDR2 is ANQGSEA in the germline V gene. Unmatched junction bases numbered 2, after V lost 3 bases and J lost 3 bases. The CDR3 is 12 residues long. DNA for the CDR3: TGCAGCGTTGAGGACAGGTACTACGAGCAGTACTTC. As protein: CSVEDRYYEQYF.

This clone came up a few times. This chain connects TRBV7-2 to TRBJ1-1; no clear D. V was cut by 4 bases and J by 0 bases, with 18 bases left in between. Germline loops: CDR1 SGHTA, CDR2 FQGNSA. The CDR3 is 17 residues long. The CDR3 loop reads CASSSAGGQLMNTEAFF. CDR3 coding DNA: TGTGCCAGCAGCTCAGCCGGTGGGCAGCTAATGAACACTGAAGCTTTCTTT. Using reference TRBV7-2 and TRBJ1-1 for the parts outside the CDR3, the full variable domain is GAGVSQSPSNKVTEKGKDVELRCDPISGHTALYWYRQSLGQGLEFLIYFQGNSAPDKSGLPSDRFSAERTGGSVSTLTIQRTQQEDSAVYLCASSSAGGQLMNTEAFFGQGTRLTVV.

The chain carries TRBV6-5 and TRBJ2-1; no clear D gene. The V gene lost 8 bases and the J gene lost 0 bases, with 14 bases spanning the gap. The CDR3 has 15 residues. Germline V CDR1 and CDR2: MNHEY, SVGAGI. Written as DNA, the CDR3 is TGTGCCAGCGTAGTGTACTCCGTCTCCTACAATGAGCAGTTCTTC. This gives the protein CASVVYSVSYNEQFF.

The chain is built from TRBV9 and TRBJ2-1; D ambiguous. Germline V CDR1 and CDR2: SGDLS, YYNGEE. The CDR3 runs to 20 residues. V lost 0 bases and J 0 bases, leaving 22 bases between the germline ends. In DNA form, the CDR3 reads TGTGCCAGCAGCGTAGGAGATCCCTGGTCTTCTGTCCTCTCCTACAATGAGCAGTTCTTC. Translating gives CASSVGDPWSSVLSYNEQFF.

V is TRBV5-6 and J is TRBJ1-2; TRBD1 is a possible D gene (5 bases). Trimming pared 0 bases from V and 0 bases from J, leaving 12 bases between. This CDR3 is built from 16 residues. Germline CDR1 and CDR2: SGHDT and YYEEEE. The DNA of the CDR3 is TGTGCCAGCAGCTTGGTCCGTGACAGAGCTAACTATGGCTACACCTTC. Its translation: CASSLVRDRANYGYTF.

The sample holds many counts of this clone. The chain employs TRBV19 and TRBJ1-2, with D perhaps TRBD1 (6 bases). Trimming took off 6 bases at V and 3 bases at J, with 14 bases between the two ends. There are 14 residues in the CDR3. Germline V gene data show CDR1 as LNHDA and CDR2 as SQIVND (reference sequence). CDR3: CASSRRRQDYGYTF. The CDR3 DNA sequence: TGTGCCAGTAGCCGACGAAGACAGGACTATGGCTACACCTTC.

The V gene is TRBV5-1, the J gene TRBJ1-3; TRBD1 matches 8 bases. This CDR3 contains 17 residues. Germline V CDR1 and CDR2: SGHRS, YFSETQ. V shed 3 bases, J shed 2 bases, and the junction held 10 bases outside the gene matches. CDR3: CASSSGDRRGTGNTIYF. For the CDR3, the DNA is TGCGCCAGCAGCTCCGGGGACAGGAGGGGTACTGGAAACACCATATATTTT.

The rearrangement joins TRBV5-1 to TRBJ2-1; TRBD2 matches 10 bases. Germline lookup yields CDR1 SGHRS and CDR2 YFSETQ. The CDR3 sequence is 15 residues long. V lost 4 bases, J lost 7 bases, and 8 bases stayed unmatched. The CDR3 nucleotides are TGCGCCAGCAGCCGAGTCCTAGCGGGAGTGAATGAGCAGTTCTTC. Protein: CASSRVLAGVNEQFF.